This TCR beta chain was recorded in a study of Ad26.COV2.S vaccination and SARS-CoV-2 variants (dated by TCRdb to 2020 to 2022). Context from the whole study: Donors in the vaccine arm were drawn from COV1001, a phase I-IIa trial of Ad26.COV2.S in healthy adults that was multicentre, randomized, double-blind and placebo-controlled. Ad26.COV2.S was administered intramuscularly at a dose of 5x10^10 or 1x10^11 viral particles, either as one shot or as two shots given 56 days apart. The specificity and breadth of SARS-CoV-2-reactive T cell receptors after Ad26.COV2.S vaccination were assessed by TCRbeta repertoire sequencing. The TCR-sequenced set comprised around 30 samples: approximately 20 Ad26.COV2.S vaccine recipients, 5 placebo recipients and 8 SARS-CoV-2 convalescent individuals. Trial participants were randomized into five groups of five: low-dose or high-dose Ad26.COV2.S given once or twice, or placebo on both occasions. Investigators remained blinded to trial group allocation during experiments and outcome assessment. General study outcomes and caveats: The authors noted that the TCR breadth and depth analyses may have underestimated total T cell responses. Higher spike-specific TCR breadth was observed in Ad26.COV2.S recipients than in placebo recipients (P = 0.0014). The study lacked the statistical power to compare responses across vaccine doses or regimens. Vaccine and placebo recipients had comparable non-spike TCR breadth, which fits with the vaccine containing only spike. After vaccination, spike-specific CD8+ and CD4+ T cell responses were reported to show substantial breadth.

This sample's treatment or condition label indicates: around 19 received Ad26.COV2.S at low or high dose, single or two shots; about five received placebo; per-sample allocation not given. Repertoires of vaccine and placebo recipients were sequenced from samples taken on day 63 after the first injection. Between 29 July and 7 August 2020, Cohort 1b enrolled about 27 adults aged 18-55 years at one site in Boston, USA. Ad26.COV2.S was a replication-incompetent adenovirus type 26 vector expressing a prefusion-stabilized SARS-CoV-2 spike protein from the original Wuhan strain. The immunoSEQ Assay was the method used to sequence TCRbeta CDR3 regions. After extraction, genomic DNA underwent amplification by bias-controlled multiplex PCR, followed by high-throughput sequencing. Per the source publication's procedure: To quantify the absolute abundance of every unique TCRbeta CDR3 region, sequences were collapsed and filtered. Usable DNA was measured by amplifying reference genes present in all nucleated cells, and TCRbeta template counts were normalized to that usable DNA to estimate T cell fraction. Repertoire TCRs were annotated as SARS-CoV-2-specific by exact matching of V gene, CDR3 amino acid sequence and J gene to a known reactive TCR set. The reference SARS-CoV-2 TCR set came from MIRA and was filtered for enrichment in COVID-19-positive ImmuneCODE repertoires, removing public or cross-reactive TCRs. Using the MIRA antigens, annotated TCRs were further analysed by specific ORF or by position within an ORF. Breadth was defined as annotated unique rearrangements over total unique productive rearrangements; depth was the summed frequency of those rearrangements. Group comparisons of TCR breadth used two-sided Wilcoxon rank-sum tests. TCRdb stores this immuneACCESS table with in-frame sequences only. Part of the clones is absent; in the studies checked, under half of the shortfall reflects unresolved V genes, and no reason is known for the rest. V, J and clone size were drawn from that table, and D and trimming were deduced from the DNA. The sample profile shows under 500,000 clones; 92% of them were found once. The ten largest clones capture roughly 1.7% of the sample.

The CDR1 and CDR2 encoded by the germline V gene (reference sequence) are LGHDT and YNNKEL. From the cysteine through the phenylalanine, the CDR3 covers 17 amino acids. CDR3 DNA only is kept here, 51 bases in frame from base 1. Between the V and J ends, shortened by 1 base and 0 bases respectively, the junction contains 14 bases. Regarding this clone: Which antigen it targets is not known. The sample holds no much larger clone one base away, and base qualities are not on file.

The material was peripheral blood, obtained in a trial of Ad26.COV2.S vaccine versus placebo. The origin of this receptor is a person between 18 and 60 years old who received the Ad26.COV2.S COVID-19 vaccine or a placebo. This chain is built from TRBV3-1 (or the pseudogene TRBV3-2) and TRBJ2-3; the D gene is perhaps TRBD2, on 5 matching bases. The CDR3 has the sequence CASSQAGKRSSTDTQYF. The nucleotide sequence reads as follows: TGTGCCAGCAGCCAAGCCGGTAAGCGGAGCAGCACAGATACGCAGTATTTT.